The clone carrying this TCR beta chain was counted at least ten times. Its antigen remains unknown. This sample is drawn from a study of Graves' ophthalmopathy and Graves' hyperthyroidism. Across the study: Peripheral blood was gathered at the point of initial diagnosis, before any treatment started.

Study results and limitations: The model forecast ophthalmopathy progression, reaching 70.59% sensitivity and around 72% specificity.

CDR3 length equals 13 residues. V was shortened by 5 bases and J by 9 bases, with 16 bases between the two germline ends. Germline lookup yields CDR1 SEHNR and CDR2 FQNEAQ (reference sequence). Active ophthalmopathy (CAS at least 3, NOSPECS at least 4), lasting under 3 months. CDR3 regions of TCR beta were amplified from RNA transcripts. Second-round multiplex PCR followed a first-round RT-PCR using HTBI primers. TCRdb independently ran MiXCR on the multiplex PCR reads; one entry per CDR3 protein. This table holds 350,000 to 450,000 distinct CDR3 sequences, roughly 18% found once. This chain joins TRBV7-9 and TRBJ1-1; perhaps TRBD1 as D (5 bases). The sequenced sample was peripheral blood. The receptor was derived from a woman younger than 35 with Graves' ophthalmopathy. This CDR3 reads CASSQSETGKAFF. CDR3 DNA sequence: TGTGCCAGCAGCCAATCGGAAACAGGAAAAGCTTTCTTT.